Sequencing of this TCR beta chain was carried out in a study of OX40 agonist ivuxolimab in advanced cancers. Overall study context: Antecedent anti-PD-1, anti-PD-L1 or anti-CTLA-4 therapy was permissible, with under 50% having received some.

With respect to this clone: Its matching antigen is unknown.

Whole-study findings and limits: CD8+ T cells showed, on average, more clonal expansion than CD4+ cells. Compared with others, partial responders at 0.1-3.0 mg/kg displayed clonal expansion among the lowest.

Sequenced by immunoSEQ multiplex PCR; TCRdb stores in-frame clones only, minus some. The sample comprises approximately 100,000 clones, around 82% of which are singletons, and 3% to 4% rests with the top ten. Trimming took 6 bases from V and 5 from J, leaving 7 bases between them. This CDR3 is built from 11 residues. Germline CDR1 SNHLY, CDR2 FYNNEI. Material: CD4+ or CD8+ T cells sorted from blood, obtained in a trial of the OX40 agonist ivuxolimab. The sequence came from an adult with an advanced solid tumor such as melanoma, head and neck, liver or kidney cancer. V usage is TRBV2 and J usage is TRBJ2-5; D unresolved. The CDR3 nucleotides read TGTGCCAGCAGCCTAGGCGAGACCCAGTACTTC. Its translation: CASSLGETQYF. Full variable domain (rest looked up from reference TRBV2 and TRBJ2-5): EPEVTQTPSHQVTQMGQEVILRCVPISNHLYFYWYRQILGQKVEFLVSFYNNEISEKSEIFDDQFSVERPDGSNFTLKIRSTKLEDSAMYFCASSLGETQYFGPGTRLLVL.